Sequencing of this T cell receptor (beta chain) was carried out in a study of T cell responses to AZD1222 COVID-19 vaccine. Doses given second, at about 4 or about 12 weeks, were pooled. Profiled with immunoSEQ multiplex PCR; TCRdb holds only in-frame clones, not every one. The sample includes about 150,000 clones, 87% of them seen just once. This clone appeared a few times. In germline, CDR1 is SGDLS, CDR2 YYNGEE. This CDR3 has 14 residues. Trimming cost V 1 base and J 3 bases, with 5 bases left between them. This rearrangement joins TRBV9 to TRBJ1-6; no clear D. The sample consisted of peripheral blood, taken 28 days after the second AZD1222 dose. The TCR originated in an adult who received the AZD1222 COVID-19 vaccine. This chain's CDR3 is CASSVRDYNSPLHF. The CDR3 region has the DNA TGTGCCAGCAGCGTACGGGACTATAATTCACCCCTCCACTTT. The full variable domain, in which reference TRBV9 and TRBJ1-6 provide the parts outside the CDR3, is DSGVTQTPKHLITATGQRVTLRCSPRSGDLSVYWYQQSLDQGLQFLIQYYNGEERAKGNILERFSAQQFPDLHSELNLSSLELGDSALYFCASSVRDYNSPLHFGNGTRLTVT.